The 25 T cell receptor beta chains listed next were all sequenced from one sample in a study of regulatory T cells in long-lasting Graves disease. HTBI primers from iRepertoire and Arm-PCR of CDR3 regions yielded the TCR beta libraries. One entry per CDR3 protein, called by TCRdb with MiXCR from the multiplex PCR reads. Of about 500,000 distinct CDR3 sequences in the sample, around 16% were seen once. Time point defined: newly diagnosed GD, antithyroid drugs for less than 3 months. From PBMCs, RNA was extracted and then used to make the TCR library. The sample was also reused in another study, on T cells in Graves' hyperthyroidism and ophthalmopathy.

Sequenced material: peripheral blood mononuclear cells (PBMCs), taken at new diagnosis, from a patient treated with antithyroid drugs. These receptor sequences come from a man aged 40-49 years with Graves disease.

In the case of this clonotype: A far larger clone is off by one base, so a read error is likely. J is TRBJ2-7 and V is TRBV11-2; 7 nucleotides agree with TRBD1. This CDR3 region has 13 residues. Per the germline V gene, CDR1 is SGHAT and CDR2 is FQNNGV. The J segment lost 8 bases and the V segment lost 1 base, leaving 5 bases of the junction unmatched. CDR3 residues: CASSLGTGDKQYF. CDR3 bases: TGTGCCAGCAGCTTAGGAACAGGGGACAAGCAGTACTTC.

J is TRBJ1-3 and V is TRBV29-1; TRBD1 is a possible D gene (5 bases). The CDR3 length is 15 residues. V was cut by 0 bases and J by 4 bases, with 13 bases left in between. Germline assignment: CDR1 SQVTM and CDR2 ANQGSEA. This CDR3 reads CSVEDQRGPGNTIYF. In DNA form, the CDR3 reads TGCAGCGTTGAAGATCAGCGGGGACCCGGAAACACCATATATTTT. Combining the CDR3 with reference TRBV29-1 and TRBJ1-3 gives the whole variable domain SAVISQKPSRDICQRGTSLTIQCQVDSQVTMMFWYRQQPGQSLTLIATANQGSEATYESGFVIDKFPISRPNLTFSTLTVSNMSPEDSSIYLCSVEDQRGPGNTIYFGEGSWLTVV.

This clonotype appeared many times. V is TRBV28 and J is TRBJ2-1, with a tentative D call TRBD1 (5 bases). There are 14 residues in the CDR3. Trimming left V 5 bases short and J 4 bases short, with 12 bases between. In germline, CDR1 is MDHEN, CDR2 SYDVKM. This CDR3 is CASSSDRKYNEQFF. DNA for the CDR3: TGTGCCAGCAGTAGTGACAGAAAATACAATGAGCAGTTCTTC.

The chain has TRBV7-2 and TRBJ2-7; TRBD1 agrees at 8 bases. Trimming cost V 5 bases and J 3 bases; bases outside gene matches: 6. The CDR3 spans 14 residues. From germline, CDR1 is SGHTA and CDR2 FQGNSA. CDR3 coding DNA: TGTGCCAGCAGCCCGGGACAGGCTTACTACGAGCAGTACTTC. Amino acid sequence: CASSPGQAYYEQYF.

This clonotype was seen at least ten times. The chain recombines TRBV30 with TRBJ1-6; D not resolved. CDR1 GTSNPN and CDR2 SVGIG come from the germline V gene (reference sequence). V lost 5 bases, J lost 7 bases, and 15 bases lay in between. This CDR3 spans 14 amino acids. The CDR3 bases are TGTGCCTGGTGTCGGGATTCATCGAATTCACCCCTCCACTTT. Translated, it gives CAWCRDSSNSPLHF.

This clonotype came up many times. The chain employs TRBV5-1 and TRBJ2-1; TRBD2 agrees at 13 bases. The CDR3 is 15 amino acids. The J segment lost 4 bases and the V segment lost 5 bases, leaving 3 bases of the junction unmatched. Germline V gene sequence: CDR1 SGHRS, CDR2 YFSETQ. CDR3 sequence: CASSGLAGEYNEQFF. The CDR3 region has the DNA TGCGCCAGCAGTGGACTAGCGGGAGAGTACAATGAGCAGTTCTTC. Looking up the rest from reference TRBV5-1 and TRBJ2-1 gives the full variable domain: KAGVTQTPRYLIKTRGQQVTLSCSPISGHRSVSWYQQTPGQGLQFLFEYFSETQRNKGNFPGRFSGRQFSNSRSEMNVSTLELGDSALYLCASSGLAGEYNEQFFGPGTRLTVL.

In regard to this clonotype: Given a much more abundant clone one base away, this may be a read error. J is TRBJ2-2 and V is TRBV20-1, with D tentatively TRBD2 (5 bases). Germline CDR1 DFQATT, CDR2 SNEGSKA (reference sequence). This CDR3 comprises 13 residues. As DNA, the CDR3 is TGCAGTGCTAGAGTCCTTTCCGCCGGGGAGCTGGTTTTT. Amino acids: CSARVLSAGELVF.

To note about this clonotype: A much larger clone differs from this one at a single base, so this may be a read error. CDR3 residues: CASRLDVGNEQYF. CDR3 coding DNA: TGTGCCAGCAGACTAGACGTAGGCAATGAGCAGTACTTC. The V call is TRBV7-2, the J call TRBJ2-5, with a possible D match to TRBD2 (5 bases). The CDR3 is 13 amino acids. Germline V gene lookup returns CDR1 SGHTA and CDR2 FQGNSA. The germline V and J ends were trimmed by 6 bases and 11 bases, with 19 bases remaining between them.

This clonotype was counted ten times or more. This sequence joins TRBV6-5 and TRBJ1-1, with D perhaps matching TRBD1 (5 bases). V was cut by 2 bases and J by 3 bases, with 13 bases left in between. The CDR3 contains 15 residues. Germline V CDR1 and CDR2: MNHEY, SVGAGI. CDR3 sequence (DNA): TGTGCCAGCAGTTACCCCGGTCGGGGGTACACTGAAGCTTTCTTT. Residues: CASSYPGRGYTEAFF.

The chain joins TRBV19 to TRBJ2-5; 13 bases match TRBD2. The CDR3 sequence is 18 residues long. Trimming removed 6 bases from V and 3 bases from J; junction bases left unmatched: 13. Germline CDR1 is LNHDA and CDR2 is SQIVND (reference sequence). CDR3 coding DNA: TGTGCCAGTAGCAGAACCGGACTAGCGGGAGTAGTCAAAGAGACCCAGTACTTC. Protein product: CASSRTGLAGVVKETQYF.

Comments on this clonotype: A read error is possible here, since a much larger clone lies one base away. Likely a read error: the CDR3 ends without its conserved phenylalanine or tryptophan. J is TRBJ2-6 and V is TRBV7-3; D tentatively reads TRBD1 or TRBD2 (5 bases each). The germline gives CDR1 SGHTA, CDR2 FQGTGA. The CDR3 is 17 residues long. V lost 3 bases to trimming and J lost 0 bases, with 12 bases between them. CDR3 sequence: CASSFRGASSGANVLTL. CDR3 sequence (DNA): TGTGCCAGCAGCTTTCGGGGCGCTAGCTCTGGGGCCAACGTCCTGACTCTC.

This clonotype was seen a handful of times. Given the absence of the conserved phenylalanine or tryptophan at the CDR3 end, a read error is likely. This sequence joins TRBV5-1 and TRBJ2-2, with 7 bases aligning to TRBD2. This CDR3 region has 16 residues. V trimming: 3 bases; J trimming: 0 bases; junction bases outside the gene matches: 5. Germline loops: CDR1 SGHRS, CDR2 YFSETQ. The CDR3 DNA reads TGCGCCAGCAGCTCCTCGGGACTACCGAACACCGGGGAGCTGTTTTAT. Protein sequence: CASSSSGLPNTGELFY.

In its sample, this clonotype was seen many times. The chain carries TRBV10-3 and TRBJ2-3; 10 bases agree with TRBD1. From germline, CDR1 is ENHRY and CDR2 SYGVKD. The CDR3 totals 16 residues. V lost 5 bases and J lost 6; bases outside the gene matches: 11. CDR3 amino acids: CAISSTGTGETDTQYF. The CDR3 DNA is TGTGCCATCAGTAGCACCGGGACAGGGGAAACCGATACGCAGTATTTT.

This clonotype was seen at least ten times. The chain recombines TRBV20-1 with TRBJ2-1, with D unresolved. Germline V CDR1 and CDR2: DFQATT, SNEGSKA (reference sequence). The germline V and J ends were trimmed by 3 bases and 0 bases, with 12 bases remaining between them. This CDR3 is 15 amino acids long. DNA of the CDR3: TGCAGTGCTAGTCCAATTGTTAGCTCCTACAATGAGCAGTTCTTC. This sequence encodes CSASPIVSSYNEQFF.

In its sample, this clonotype was seen a few times. This sequence joins TRBV19 and TRBJ2-1; D uncertain. The germline V gene encodes CDR1 LNHDA and CDR2 SQIVND (reference sequence). Trimming took off 4 bases at V and 6 bases at J, with 16 bases between the two ends. This CDR3 spans 15 amino acids. Here the CDR3 DNA reads TGTGCCAGTAGTAGGAAGGGCCCTCAGGTCAATGAGCAGTTCTTC. It yields the protein CASSRKGPQVNEQFF.

This clonotype was counted only a few times. The rearrangement links TRBV6-1 to TRBJ2-3, with 9 bases that match TRBD2. CDR1 and CDR2 (germline): MNHNS, SASEGT. J gave up 1 base and V 8 bases, and 7 bases lay outside the gene matches. The CDR3 is made up of 15 amino acids. The CDR3 DNA reads as TGTGCCAGCTGGCGGCGGACTAGCGGCACAGATACGCAGTATTTT. Amino acid sequence: CASWRRTSGTDTQYF.

Many counts were recorded for this clonotype. The V and J genes are TRBV18 and TRBJ1-1; D gene uncertain. The ends were cut back, 5 bases at V and 0 bases at J, with 22 bases in the middle. Germline V gene lookup returns CDR1 KGHSH and CDR2 LQKENI. This CDR3 spans 18 amino acids. The CDR3 here is CASSDTSGLARMNTEAFF. In DNA, the CDR3 is TGTGCCAGCTCAGACACGTCGGGTTTGGCTCGGATGAACACTGAAGCTTTCTTT.

The table lists this clonotype with a few counts. The chain carries TRBV20-1 and TRBJ2-5, with 7 bases aligning to TRBD2. After removal of 0 bases from V and 6 bases from J, the junction contained 10 bases not matched to a gene. The V gene's germline CDR1 is DFQATT and CDR2 SNEGSKA (reference sequence). The CDR3 extends over 15 amino acids. The CDR3 reads CSARDSRESGQTQYF. The CDR3 nucleotides are TGCAGTGCTAGAGATTCGCGGGAGAGCGGGCAGACCCAGTACTTC.

This clonotype was observed a single time. A much more abundant neighbour one base away suggests this may be a read error. This rearrangement joins TRBV5-5 to TRBJ2-7; D gene uncertain. Germline V gene sequence: CDR1 SGHKS, CDR2 YYEKEE (reference sequence). Trimming cost V 5 bases and J 2 bases, with 11 bases left between them. The CDR3 is 13 residues long. CDR3 region: CASRRSGTYEQYF. In DNA form, the CDR3 reads TGTGCCAGCAGGCGGTCAGGTACCTACGAGCAGTACTTC. The complete variable domain, with remaining parts taken from reference TRBV5-5 and TRBJ2-7, reads DAGVTQSPTHLIKTRGQQVTLRCSPISGHKSVSWYQQVLGQGPQFIFQYYEKEERGRGNFPDRFSARQFPNYSSELNVNALLLGDSALYLCASRRSGTYEQYFGPGTRLTVT.

This clonotype has at least ten counts. The J gene is TRBJ2-7, the V gene TRBV2, with 7 bases matching TRBD1. Germline V gene data show CDR1 as SNHLY and CDR2 as FYNNEI. The CDR3 has 13 amino acids. The V gene end was trimmed by 9 bases and the J gene end by 2 bases; junction bases not matched to a gene: 7. The CDR3 DNA sequence: TGTGCCAGAGGGGGCGACCCCACCTACGAGCAGTACTTC. Its translation is CARGGDPTYEQYF.

This chain joins TRBV12-3 or TRBV12-4 and TRBJ1-1, with 7 positions matching TRBD1. V was pared by 2 bases and J by 5 bases, with 8 bases of the junction left unmatched. The length of the CDR3 is 15 residues. CDR3 residues: CASSLHAGGTTEAFF. The DNA for the CDR3 is TGTGCCAGCAGTTTACATGCAGGGGGAACGACTGAAGCTTTCTTT.

The sample holds many counts of this clonotype. The CDR3 reads CASSHRGLATYNEQFF. CDR3 sequence (DNA): TGTGCCAGCAGCCACCGCGGACTAGCGACGTACAATGAGCAGTTCTTC. The V call is TRBV7-2, the J call TRBJ2-1, with TRBD2 matching 9 bases. Looked up from germline, CDR1 is SGHTA and CDR2 is FQGNSA. The ends lost 5 bases at V and 4 bases at J; junction bases unmatched: 9. This CDR3 region has 16 residues.

This clonotype has a handful of counts. Since a much larger clone is just one base distant, this may be a read error. The chain uses TRBV29-1 and TRBJ2-3; D might be TRBD1 or TRBD2, each matching 6 bases. Germline V gives CDR1 SQVTM, CDR2 ANQGSEA. The CDR3 contains 17 residues. Trimming removed 2 bases at V and 1 base at J, with 19 bases between. CDR3 in amino acids: CSVERDGRQVRTDTQYF. The CDR3 nucleotides are TGCAGCGTTGAAAGGGACGGGAGACAGGTCCGCACAGATACGCAGTATTTT.

This clonotype was picked up many times. The chain links TRBV28 to TRBJ2-1; tentative D call: TRBD2 (5 bases). From germline, CDR1 is MDHEN and CDR2 SYDVKM. The CDR3 loop spans 14 amino acids. V was cut by 4 bases and J by 4 bases, with 11 bases left in between. The CDR3 DNA follows: TGTGCCAGCAGTTCTGGCGGGCTTTACAATGAGCAGTTCTTC. It encodes CASSSGGLYNEQFF. The whole variable domain, filled in from reference TRBV28 and TRBJ2-1, reads DVKVTQSSRYLVKRTGEKVFLECVQDMDHENMFWYRQDPGLGLRLIYFSYDVKMKEKGDIPEGYSVSREKKERFSLILESASTNQTSMYLCASSSGGLYNEQFFGPGTRLTVL.

This chain links TRBV6-1 with TRBJ2-3, with 9 bases matching TRBD1. Germline values: CDR1 MNHNS, CDR2 SASEGT. V gave up 8 bases and J gave up 2 bases; unmatched junction bases: 8. This CDR3 region has 15 residues. CDR3 DNA sequence: TGTGCCAGCTGCCGGACAGGGGCCACCACAGATACGCAGTATTTT. Translated: CASCRTGATTDTQYF.